This passage covers 24 T cell receptor beta chains from one sample sequenced in a study of blood T cell repertoires in COVID-19. Profiled with immunoSEQ multiplex PCR; TCRdb holds only in-frame clones, not every one. The sample consists of under 300,000 clones, roughly 80% of them appearing once. The sample comprised peripheral blood. These receptors all stem from a woman aged 35 to 49 with active or convalescent COVID-19.

The rearrangement uses TRBV7-3 and TRBJ2-1, with 9 bases identical to TRBD2. The CDR3 covers 14 residues. The J segment lost 9 bases and the V segment lost 1 base, leaving 4 bases of the junction unmatched. The germline V gene encodes CDR1 SGHTA and CDR2 FQGTGA. CDR3 in DNA: TGTGCCAGCAGCTTAAGGCGGGGGGGCTCTGAGCAGTTCTTC. This translates into CASSLRRGGSEQFF.

The chain is built from TRBV10-3 and TRBJ2-2; D gene uncertain. Deletions cut 3 bases from V and 1 base from J, with 6 bases between. The V gene's germline CDR1 is ENHRY and CDR2 SYGVKD. This CDR3 is 14 amino acids long. The CDR3 here is CAISDSVNTGELFF. CDR3 nucleotides: TGTGCCATCAGTGATTCAGTGAACACCGGGGAGCTGTTTTTT.

This clone was found a few times. The V call is TRBV7-9, the J call TRBJ1-4; the D gene is possibly TRBD1 (6 bases). This CDR3 is 14 amino acids long. With 3 bases removed from V and 7 bases from J, the gap between germline ends came to 12 bases. Germline V CDR1 and CDR2: SEHNR, FQNEAQ (reference sequence). The CDR3 loop is CASSLARGVEKLFF. The CDR3 DNA follows: TGTGCCAGCAGCTTGGCCAGGGGAGTTGAAAAACTGTTTTTT. The full variable domain, with the rest looked up from reference TRBV7-9 and TRBJ1-4, is DTGVSQNPRHKITKRGQNVTFRCDPISEHNRLYWYRQTLGQGPEFLTYFQNEAQLEKSRLLSDRFSAERPKGSFSTLEIQRTEQGDSAMYLCASSLARGVEKLFFGSGTQLSVL.

Notes on this clone: This specimen includes other DNA sequences encoding the same CDR3. This chain joins TRBV6-1 and TRBJ1-2; D is perhaps TRBD1 (6 bases). The V end was cut by 3 bases, the J end by 4 bases, with 9 bases between. The CDR3 is 13 residues long. The germline V gene encodes CDR1 MNHNS and CDR2 SASEGT. This chain's CDR3 is CASSDGRGYGYTF. The CDR3 bases are TGTGCCAGCAGTGACGGCAGGGGCTATGGCTACACCTTC.

A few counts support this clone. V usage is TRBV5-1 and J usage is TRBJ1-1, with D tentatively TRBD1 (5 bases). V lost 1 base to trimming and J lost 7 bases, with 14 bases between them. The germline gives CDR1 SGHRS, CDR2 YFSETQ. The CDR3 sequence is 14 residues long. The CDR3: CASSLSVRADEAFF. The CDR3 coding sequence is TGCGCCAGCAGCTTGTCGGTCAGGGCGGATGAAGCTTTCTTT.

The genes are TRBV6-6 and TRBJ1-2; TRBD1 might be the D (6 bases). The V end was cut by 6 bases, the J end by 2 bases, with 13 bases between. The germline V gene has CDR1 MNHNY and CDR2 SVGAGI (reference sequence). CDR3 size: 14 residues. The CDR3 loop reads CASSPNTGNYGYTF. CDR3 nucleotides: TGTGCCAGCAGCCCGAATACAGGGAACTATGGCTACACCTTC.

The chain employs TRBV10-3 and TRBJ1-6; D is unclear. Trimming removed 4 bases from V and 0 bases from J, with 10 bases in between. Germline CDR1 is ENHRY and CDR2 is SYGVKD. The CDR3 covers 16 residues. In nucleotides, the CDR3 is TGTGCCATCAGTGGGCACCGGAGCTCCTATAATTCACCCCTCCACTTT. This codes for CAISGHRSSYNSPLHF.

The chain is built from TRBV2 and TRBJ1-3; D is possibly TRBD1 (6 bases). Germline V gene sequence: CDR1 SNHLY, CDR2 FYNNEI. V lost 0 bases and J lost 2, with 11 bases in between. The length of the CDR3 is 16 residues. Here the CDR3 DNA reads TGTGCCAGCAGTGAAGCGCGTGGGGGCCCTGGAAACACCATATATTTT. It yields the protein CASSEARGGPGNTIYF. Full variable domain (missing parts from reference TRBV2 and TRBJ1-3): EPEVTQTPSHQVTQMGQEVILRCVPISNHLYFYWYRQILGQKVEFLVSFYNNEISEKSEIFDDQFSVERPDGSNFTLKIRSTKLEDSAMYFCASSEARGGPGNTIYFGEGSWLTVV.

In DNA form, the CDR3 reads TGTGCCATCAGTTCTGGGACATCGAACACTGAAGCTTTCTTT. This translates into CAISSGTSNTEAFF. V gene TRBV10-3 combines with J gene TRBJ1-1; weak D call: TRBD1 (6 bases). CDR1 is ENHRY, CDR2 SYGVKD, per germline. This CDR3 is built from 14 residues. Trimming removed 5 bases from V and 1 base from J, with 11 bases in between.

The chain combines TRBV6-5 with TRBJ1-2; 7 nucleotides align to TRBD1. Germline CDR1 MNHEY, CDR2 SVGAGI. This CDR3 contains 12 residues. Trimming took 4 bases from V and 4 from J; bases not matched to a gene: 0. This CDR3 is CASSWDSYGYTF. CDR3 sequence (DNA): TGTGCCAGCAGTTGGGACAGCTATGGCTACACCTTC.

This chain uses TRBV7-2 with TRBJ2-7; a possible D gene is TRBD1 (6 bases). CDR3 size: 15 residues. V was cut by 2 bases and J by 3 bases, with 14 bases left in between. Germline assignment: CDR1 SGHTA and CDR2 FQGNSA. CDR3 in DNA: TGTGCCAGCAGCTTATCACAGGGCCCCAACTACGAGCAGTACTTC. Translation gives CASSLSQGPNYEQYF.

The genes are TRBV11-2 and TRBJ1-2; a weak D match, TRBD1 (6 bases). The CDR3 has 15 residues. V lost 0 bases, J lost 8 bases, and 16 bases lay in between. Per germline, CDR1 SGHAT and CDR2 FQNNGV. The CDR3 is CASSLDPGRGEGYTF. In DNA form, the CDR3 reads TGTGCCAGCAGCTTAGATCCCGGCAGGGGAGAGGGCTACACCTTC.

The J gene is TRBJ2-5, the V gene TRBV5-4; TRBD1 is a possible D gene (5 bases). Germline-derived CDR1 and CDR2 are SGHNT and YYREEE (reference sequence). The ends were cut back, 3 bases at V and 1 base at J, with 10 bases in the middle. There are 14 residues in the CDR3. This CDR3 reads CASSSDRLQETQYF. CDR3 DNA sequence: TGTGCCAGCAGCTCCGACAGACTCCAAGAGACCCAGTACTTC.

The chain employs TRBV27 and TRBJ2-3; D is uncertain. The CDR3 length is 13 residues. CDR1 and CDR2 (germline): MNHEY, SMNVEV (reference sequence). The V end was cut by 3 bases, the J end by 4 bases, with 8 bases between. CDR3 sequence reads: CASSFAGSDTQYF. The CDR3 nucleotides are TGTGCCAGCAGTTTCGCCGGGTCAGATACGCAGTATTTT.

The chain couples TRBV7-3 to TRBJ2-3; 7 positions agree with TRBD2. This CDR3 is built from 15 residues. CDR1 is SGHTA and CDR2 is FQGTGA in the germline V gene. V shed 2 bases and J 2 bases; nucleotides not matched to a gene: 4. CDR3 sequence (DNA): TGTGCCAGCAGCTTACAACGGGGGGTCACAGATACGCAGTATTTT. Translating it yields CASSLQRGVTDTQYF.

The rearrangement links TRBV27 to TRBJ1-2, with 8 nucleotides matching TRBD1. From germline, CDR1 is MNHEY and CDR2 SMNVEV (reference sequence). J was trimmed by 7 bases and V by 4 bases; bases with no gene match: 8. The CDR3 has 14 amino acids. The CDR3 region has the DNA TGTGCCAGCAGTTCCGGCGCGACAGGGGCTGGCTACACCTTC. It encodes CASSSGATGAGYTF.

Written as DNA, the CDR3 is TGTGCCAGCAGTACTAGCGGGGGGACATACAGCTCCTACGAGCAGTACTTC. Translated, it gives CASSTSGGTYSSYEQYF. This chain joins TRBV28 and TRBJ2-7; the match to TRBD2 covers 12 bases. Losses at the gene ends were 5 bases for V and 0 bases for J; bases not matched to a gene: 8. CDR1 MDHEN and CDR2 SYDVKM come from the germline V gene. The CDR3 is 17 amino acids.

The chain joins TRBV23-1 to TRBJ1-4; tentatively, D is TRBD1 (6 bases). TRBV23-1 is an ORF; its function is uncertain. V shed 7 bases and J shed 7 bases, with 22 bases lying between them. This CDR3 is 16 amino acids long. CDR3: CASNRPNRALCEKLFF. The CDR3 coding sequence is TGCGCCAGCAACCGTCCAAACAGGGCGCTCTGTGAAAAACTGTTTTTT.

The rearrangement uses TRBV7-9 and TRBJ2-7; 11 nucleotides align to TRBD1. The CDR3 is 15 residues long. With V trimmed by 0 bases and J by 2 bases, 0 bases remained unmatched. Germline V CDR1 and CDR2: SEHNR, FQNEAQ (reference sequence). The CDR3 reads CASSLAGQGAYEQYF. CDR3 DNA sequence: TGTGCCAGCAGCTTAGCGGGACAGGGGGCCTACGAGCAGTACTTC.

This clone showed up just a few times. The rearrangement links TRBV10-2 to TRBJ1-4, with D hard to call. Germline V gene data show CDR1 as WSHSY and CDR2 as SAAADI. V dropped 3 bases and J dropped 6 bases, with 5 bases sitting between them. The CDR3 contains 12 residues. The CDR3 sequence is CASSEEYEKLFF. In DNA form, the CDR3 reads TGCGCCAGCAGTGAAGAGTATGAAAAACTGTTTTTT.

V is TRBV3-1 (or the pseudogene TRBV3-2) and J is TRBJ2-3; the D is unclear. Trimming stripped 6 bases from V and 5 bases from J, with 9 bases between. In germline, CDR1 is LGHDT, CDR2 YNNKEL (reference sequence). CDR3 length: 12 residues. The CDR3, as DNA: TGTGCCAGCAGTCCTACGGTAGATACGCAGTATTTT. Amino acid sequence: CASSPTVDTQYF.

CDR3 sequence (DNA): TGTGCCAGCAGCCGCCCAACAGGTTACATGAACACTGAAGCTTTCTTT. This translates into CASSRPTGYMNTEAFF. The chain uses TRBV5-4 and TRBJ1-1; TRBD1 might be the D (5 bases). The CDR3 covers 16 residues. Germline lookup yields CDR1 SGHNT and CDR2 YYREEE (reference sequence). V shed 4 bases and J shed 0 bases, with 16 bases lying between them.

This clone occurred a few times. The chain carries TRBV5-4 and TRBJ1-1; D is perhaps TRBD1 (6 bases). CDR1 is SGHNT, CDR2 YYREEE, per germline (reference sequence). The V and J ends lost 4 bases and 5 bases respectively, with 15 bases between them. This CDR3 comprises 14 residues. CDR3 sequence: CASSPGGQITEAFF. The CDR3, as DNA: TGTGCCAGCAGCCCCGGGGGGCAAATAACTGAAGCTTTCTTT.

This clone was seen more than once but under ten times. The chain uses TRBV24-1 and TRBJ2-1; 9 positions match TRBD2. The CDR3 loop spans 15 amino acids. V trimming: 3 bases; J trimming: 6 bases; junction bases outside the gene matches: 5. Germline V CDR1 and CDR2: KGHDR, SFDVKD. The CDR3 DNA is TGTGCCACCAGTGATGCCGGACTAGCGACCAATGAGCAGTTCTTC. The encoded protein is CATSDAGLATNEQFF.